The 32 T cell receptor beta chains reported below all come from one sample, sequenced in a study of shared clonotypes between healthy human individuals. The method was immunoSEQ multiplex PCR; TCRdb's version includes in-frame clones alone and lacks a portion of them. The sample yields about 470,000 clones, around 79% seen once. Material: PBMCs. The source is a woman aged 40-49 years in good health. Some clones in this sample may be carry-over from other donors' samples.

V usage is TRBV7-3 and J usage is TRBJ2-3, with 16 bases fitting TRBD2. Germline values: CDR1 SGHTA, CDR2 FQGTGA. The CDR3 loop spans 16 amino acids. The J segment lost 5 bases and the V segment lost 5 bases, leaving 4 bases of the junction unmatched. The CDR3 DNA reads TGTGCCAGCAGCCCGGGACTAGCGGGAGGGGAAGATACGCAGTATTTT. Translated, it gives CASSPGLAGGEDTQYF. The full variable domain, completed using reference TRBV7-3 and TRBJ2-3, is GAGVSQTPSNKVTEKGKYVELRCDPISGHTALYWYRQSLGQGPEFLIYFQGTGAADDSGLPNDRFFAVRPEGSVSTLKIQRTERGDSAVYLCASSPGLAGGEDTQYFGPGTRLTVL.

The chain's CDR3 is CASSMGNQETQYF. CDR3 DNA sequence: TGCGCCAGCAGTATGGGCAACCAAGAGACCCAGTACTTC. This chain uses TRBV5-1 with TRBJ2-5; D gene uncertain. V gave up 5 bases and J gave up 0 bases, with 8 bases separating them. CDR1 and CDR2 from the germline V gene are SGHRS and YFSETQ. CDR3 size: 13 residues.

The V call is TRBV2, the J call TRBJ1-4; 10 bases are shared with TRBD1. CDR1 SNHLY and CDR2 FYNNEI come from the germline V gene. V shed 4 bases and J 7 bases; nucleotides not matched to a gene: 0. This CDR3 has 13 amino acids. This CDR3 reads CASSGQGAEKLFF. The CDR3, as DNA: TGTGCCAGCAGTGGACAGGGGGCTGAAAAACTGTTTTTT.

The rearrangement joins TRBV9 to TRBJ2-5; a possible D gene is TRBD1 (5 bases). The CDR3 runs to 14 residues. Germline V gene lookup returns CDR1 SGDLS and CDR2 YYNGEE. V was trimmed by 1 base and J by 5 bases, leaving 12 bases between them. CDR3: CASSVQGAAETQYF. Here the CDR3 DNA reads TGTGCCAGCAGCGTACAAGGGGCAGCTGAGACCCAGTACTTC.

V and J are TRBV7-8 and TRBJ1-2; D unclear. The CDR3 sequence is 13 residues long. V shed 10 bases and J shed 5 bases, with 17 bases lying between them. Germline loops: CDR1 SGHVS, CDR2 FQNEAQ. The CDR3 loop reads CATSPEAPYGYTF. DNA for the CDR3: TGTGCCACCTCCCCCGAAGCGCCGTATGGCTACACCTTC.

The V and J genes are TRBV9 and TRBJ2-2; 7 bases agree with TRBD1. The trim removed 6 bases at V and 2 bases at J, leaving 7 bases unmatched. The CDR3 is 15 amino acids. The germline V gene encodes CDR1 SGDLS and CDR2 YYNGEE. In nucleotides, the CDR3 is TGTGCCAGCACCAAGACAGGGCACAACACCGGGGAGCTGTTTTTT. This sequence encodes CASTKTGHNTGELFF. Using reference TRBV9 and TRBJ2-2 for the parts outside the CDR3, the full variable domain is DSGVTQTPKHLITATGQRVTLRCSPRSGDLSVYWYQQSLDQGLQFLIQYYNGEERAKGNILERFSAQQFPDLHSELNLSSLELGDSALYFCASTKTGHNTGELFFGEGSRLTVL.

The chain joins TRBV28 to TRBJ2-7; perhaps D is TRBD1 or TRBD2 (5 bases each). Germline values: CDR1 MDHEN, CDR2 SYDVKM. The V end was cut by 2 bases, the J end by 4 bases, with 12 bases between. The CDR3 is 14 residues long. The CDR3 protein is CASSLGGPTYEQYF. The CDR3 DNA follows: TGTGCCAGCAGTTTAGGGGGACCCACATACGAGCAGTACTTC.

The rearrangement joins TRBV4-2 to TRBJ2-7, with D perhaps matching TRBD2 (6 bases). The V gene's germline CDR1 is LGHNA and CDR2 YNFKEQ. The CDR3 contains 15 residues. Trimming left V 5 bases short and J 0 bases short, with 14 bases between. In DNA form, the CDR3 reads TGTGCCAGCAGCTTAGGCGGGGCGAGCTCCTACGAGCAGTACTTC. This translates into CASSLGGASSYEQYF.

The chain combines TRBV2 with TRBJ2-3, with 10 bases matching TRBD2. The V and J ends lost 10 bases and 4 bases, in that order; junction bases with no gene match: 8. CDR1 SNHLY and CDR2 FYNNEI come from the germline V gene. The CDR3 runs to 14 residues. The CDR3 protein is CATAGGPSSDTQYF. The CDR3 DNA reads TGTGCCACAGCGGGAGGGCCTAGCTCAGATACGCAGTATTTT.

This clone showed up just a few times. The gene calls are TRBV11-2 and TRBJ2-3; TRBD1 matches 8 bases. The J segment lost 2 bases and the V segment lost 5 bases, leaving 6 bases of the junction unmatched. The CDR3 extends over 15 amino acids. Per germline, CDR1 SGHAT and CDR2 FQNNGV. The CDR3: CASSPGTGHTDTQYF. The CDR3 nucleotides read TGTGCCAGCAGCCCCGGGACAGGTCACACAGATACGCAGTATTTT.

The V and J genes are TRBV29-1 and TRBJ1-4; 12 bases agree with TRBD1. Germline values: CDR1 SQVTM, CDR2 ANQGSEA. The CDR3 sequence is 15 residues long. The V and J ends lost 4 bases and 4 bases, in that order; junction bases with no gene match: 4. CDR3: CSVVGTGGFNEKLFF. CDR3 nucleotide sequence: TGCAGCGTTGTAGGGACAGGGGGCTTTAATGAAAAACTGTTTTTT.

The chain employs TRBV10-3 and TRBJ2-7; 11 bases fit TRBD1. The CDR3 length is 13 residues. The V and J ends lost 10 bases and 9 bases, in that order; junction bases with no gene match: 11. CDR1 and CDR2 from the germline V gene are ENHRY and SYGVKD. CDR3 residues: CATLGQGATRQYF. The CDR3 coding sequence is TGTGCCACCCTTGGACAGGGGGCAACGCGGCAGTACTTC.

The V call is TRBV15, the J call TRBJ2-5, with D perhaps assigned TRBD1 or TRBD2 (5 bases each). Trimming cost V 3 bases and J 5 bases, with 7 bases left between them. The germline V gene encodes CDR1 LNHNV and CDR2 YYDKDF (reference sequence). The CDR3 extends over 12 amino acids. Here the CDR3 reads CATSRGVETQYF. The DNA of the CDR3 is TGTGCCACCAGCAGGGGGGTTGAGACCCAGTACTTC.

The V and J genes are TRBV6-5 and TRBJ2-1; possible D gene TRBD1, 6 bases. CDR1 is MNHEY and CDR2 is SVGAGI in the germline V gene. The length of the CDR3 is 11 residues. Trimming pared 8 bases from V and 6 bases from J, leaving 8 bases between. The CDR3 spells CASGGPNEQFF. CDR3 bases: TGTGCCAGCGGGGGCCCCAATGAGCAGTTCTTC.

This chain joins TRBV19 and TRBJ1-2; no clear D. Trimming took 7 bases from V and 7 from J, leaving 13 bases between them. The CDR3 length is 12 residues. The germline V gene has CDR1 LNHDA and CDR2 SQIVND (reference sequence). CDR3 DNA sequence: TGTGCCAGTAAGCCTTTGGGTTCTGGCTACACCTTC. Protein product: CASKPLGSGYTF.

This clone was counted once. The genes are TRBV6-1 and TRBJ2-7; D unresolved. Deletions cut 5 bases from V and 3 bases from J, with 14 bases between. CDR3 length: 14 amino acids. From germline, CDR1 is MNHNS and CDR2 SASEGT. DNA for the CDR3: TGTGCCAGCAGTACTCAGGCCCTGGGCTACGAGCAGTACTTC. As protein: CASSTQALGYEQYF.

This chain connects TRBV30 to TRBJ2-5; 8 bases line up with TRBD1. Trimming cost V 4 bases and J 5 bases; bases outside gene matches: 9. CDR1 GTSNPN and CDR2 SVGIG come from the germline V gene (reference sequence). This CDR3 has 14 residues. The CDR3 loop is CAWTSRGPGETQYF. The CDR3 DNA reads TGTGCCTGGACCTCCAGGGGGCCGGGGGAGACCCAGTACTTC. The whole variable domain, filled in from reference TRBV30 and TRBJ2-5, reads SQTIHQWPATLVQPVGSPLSLECTVEGTSNPNLYWYRQAAGRGLQLLFYSVGIGQISSEVPQNLSASRPQDRQFILSSKKLLLSDSGFYLCAWTSRGPGETQYFGPGTRLLVL.

The V gene is TRBV28, the J gene TRBJ1-2, with a tentative D call TRBD1 (5 bases). The germline gives CDR1 MDHEN, CDR2 SYDVKM. V lost 0 bases to trimming and J lost 5 bases, with 19 bases between them. The CDR3 totals 17 residues. The CDR3 DNA is TGTGCCAGCAGTTTATGGGCAGGGTCGGACCTGGGGTATGGCTACACCTTC. It codes for CASSLWAGSDLGYGYTF.

V usage is TRBV10-2 and J usage is TRBJ2-7; D may be TRBD1 or TRBD2 (5 bases each). V was cut by 6 bases and J by 2 bases, with 8 bases left in between. The CDR3 covers 12 residues. Germline loops: CDR1 WSHSY, CDR2 SAAADI. CDR3 sequence reads: CASRGTAYEQYF. Here the CDR3 DNA reads TGCGCCAGCAGGGGGACGGCCTACGAGCAGTACTTC.

This chain connects TRBV27 to TRBJ1-3; 9 bases match TRBD1. The germline gives CDR1 MNHEY, CDR2 SMNVEV (reference sequence). The CDR3 has 19 amino acids. J was trimmed by 1 base and V by 5 bases; bases with no gene match: 15. The CDR3 region has the DNA TGTGCCAGCAGTCCAACCCCGGGACAGGGCGACATATCTGGAAACACCATATATTTT. Protein product: CASSPTPGQGDISGNTIYF.

Remarks on this clone: The identical CDR3 is also encoded by other nucleotide sequences in the sample. This chain uses TRBV7-2 with TRBJ2-2; D is unresolved. The V end lost 1 base, the J end lost 4 bases, and 4 bases lay between the germline ends. There are 13 residues in the CDR3. From germline, CDR1 is SGHTA and CDR2 FQGNSA. The CDR3 protein is CASSLGPTGELFF. CDR3 coding DNA: TGTGCCAGCAGCTTAGGCCCCACCGGGGAGCTGTTTTTT.

The table lists this clone with a few counts. The V call is TRBV7-7, the J call TRBJ2-5; 13 positions agree with TRBD2. Losses at the gene ends were 5 bases for V and 1 base for J; bases not matched to a gene: 7. Germline V gene sequence: CDR1 SSHAT, CDR2 FNYEAQ (reference sequence). The CDR3 totals 17 residues. CDR3 loop: CASSPGLAGPFQETQYF. The CDR3 bases are TGTGCCAGCAGCCCGGGACTAGCGGGACCCTTCCAAGAGACCCAGTACTTC.

The rearrangement joins TRBV5-1 to TRBJ2-2; D uncertain. Trimming took off 4 bases at V and 0 bases at J, with 10 bases between the two ends. The CDR3 runs 15 residues. CDR1 and CDR2 from the germline V gene are SGHRS and YFSETQ. The CDR3 DNA is TGCGCCAGCAGCCCCGACGGACCGAACACCGGGGAGCTGTTTTTT. This gives the protein CASSPDGPNTGELFF.

The chain carries TRBV15 and TRBJ2-7, with 10 nucleotides matching TRBD2. J was trimmed by 1 base and V by 1 base; bases with no gene match: 4. Looked up from germline, CDR1 is LNHNV and CDR2 is YYDKDF (reference sequence). The length of the CDR3 is 16 residues. DNA of the CDR3: TGTGCCACCAGCAGAGGGTCTAGCGGGAGTTCCTACGAGCAGTACTTC. Translated: CATSRGSSGSSYEQYF.

The V call is TRBV28, the J call TRBJ2-7; tentatively, D is TRBD1 (6 bases). Trimming stripped 7 bases from V and 0 bases from J, with 19 bases between. This CDR3 spans 16 amino acids. Germline CDR1 is MDHEN and CDR2 is SYDVKM. Here the CDR3 reads CASKAVQGSPSYEQYF. The DNA for the CDR3 is TGTGCCAGCAAAGCAGTACAGGGCTCACCCTCCTACGAGCAGTACTTC. The variable domain in full, with the rest retrieved from reference TRBV28 and TRBJ2-7, is DVKVTQSSRYLVKRTGEKVFLECVQDMDHENMFWYRQDPGLGLRLIYFSYDVKMKEKGDIPEGYSVSREKKERFSLILESASTNQTSMYLCASKAVQGSPSYEQYFGPGTRLTVT.

The V gene is TRBV13, the J gene TRBJ2-7; TRBD2 matches at 13 bases. Germline loops: CDR1 PRHDT, CDR2 FYEKMQ (reference sequence). The V and J ends lost 1 base and 6 bases, in that order; junction bases with no gene match: 6. The CDR3 consists of 16 residues. As DNA, the CDR3 is TGTGCCAGCAGCTTAGATGGGGGACTAGCGGGAAGCGAGCAGTACTTC. Translated, it gives CASSLDGGLAGSEQYF.

This clone has only one observation. CDR3 DNA sequence: TGTGCCAGCAGCCCGGGCTCAGGAGATAGCATTCAGTACTTC. Its translation: CASSPGSGDSIQYF. The rearrangement joins TRBV7-3 to TRBJ2-4, with D hard to call. Germline assignment: CDR1 SGHTA and CDR2 FQGTGA. The CDR3 extends over 14 amino acids. V was shortened by 5 bases and J by 9 bases, with 17 bases between the two germline ends. The full variable domain, its missing parts supplied by reference TRBV7-3 and TRBJ2-4, is GAGVSQTPSNKVTEKGKYVELRCDPISGHTALYWYRQSLGQGPEFLIYFQGTGAADDSGLPNDRFFAVRPEGSVSTLKIQRTERGDSAVYLCASSPGSGDSIQYFGAGTRLSVL.

This clone was counted many times. V is TRBV28 and J is TRBJ1-5, with D perhaps TRBD1 (6 bases). Germline V lookup: CDR1 MDHEN, CDR2 SYDVKM. CDR3 size: 15 residues. The V gene lost 5 bases and the J gene lost 6 bases, with 17 bases spanning the gap. The DNA for the CDR3 is TGTGCCAGCAGTCAGGTCGGGGGGCCGAGTCAGCCCCAGCATTTT. Translation gives CASSQVGGPSQPQHF.

The V call is TRBV13, the J call TRBJ2-7, with D perhaps TRBD1 or TRBD2 (5 bases each). Germline values: CDR1 PRHDT, CDR2 FYEKMQ (reference sequence). The V gene lost 5 bases and the J gene lost 7 bases, with 21 bases spanning the gap. The CDR3 extends over 15 amino acids. CDR3 amino acids: CASSLEGSAEGEQYF. CDR3 sequence (DNA): TGTGCCAGCAGCCTAGAGGGGTCGGCAGAAGGAGAGCAGTACTTC.

On this clone: Different DNA sequences within this sample yield the same CDR3. The chain combines TRBV5-1 with TRBJ2-5; 7 positions agree with TRBD2. Trimming removed 0 bases from V and 3 bases from J; junction bases left unmatched: 5. The CDR3 has 15 residues. Germline-derived CDR1 and CDR2 are SGHRS and YFSETQ. As DNA, the CDR3 is TGCGCCAGCAGCTTGGCCTTAGGGAGGGAAGAGACCCAGTACTTC. This gives the protein CASSLALGREETQYF.

V gene TRBV7-3 combines with J gene TRBJ1-1; weak D call: TRBD1 (5 bases). The V gene lost 2 bases and the J gene lost 1 base, with 8 bases spanning the gap. Germline lookup yields CDR1 SGHTA and CDR2 FQGTGA. The CDR3 has 14 amino acids. Here the CDR3 DNA reads TGTGCCAGCAGCTTAGGGGGACCGAACACTGAAGCTTTCTTT. This sequence encodes CASSLGGPNTEAFF.

DNA for the CDR3: TGTGCCAGCAGCGTAGGCGTAGTGACTAGTATCGGGTCTTGGAATGAGCAGTTCTTC. Its translation is CASSVGVVTSIGSWNEQFF. The rearrangement joins TRBV9 to TRBJ2-1, with D tentatively TRBD2 (6 bases). Trimming cost V 0 bases and J 7 bases, with 26 bases left between them. This CDR3 has 19 residues. The germline CDR1 and CDR2 sequences are SGDLS and YYNGEE.